The clone carrying this T cell receptor (beta chain) was seen repeatedly, ten times or more. This sample is drawn from a study of molecular identifiers for immune sequencing clone quantification. Trimming removed 7 bases from V and 2 bases from J, with 11 bases in between. This CDR3 region has 12 residues. The germline gives CDR1 SQVTM, CDR2 ANQGSEA. TCRdb independently ran MiXCR on the PCR reads; one entry per CDR3 protein. This table holds about half a million distinct CDR3 sequences, around 25% found once. This chain uses TRBV29-1 with TRBJ1-1; D unresolved. The TCR was taken from a human donor in good health. Some libraries in this study had Jurkat cell RNA spiked in. The source material was naive CD8+ T cells from blood, with Jurkat cell RNA spiked in. Subset in this sample: FACS-sorted CD8+CD4-CCR7+CD45RA+ naive T cells. CDR3 nucleotides: TGCAGCGGCCAGGAACCTAACACTGAAGCTTTCTTT. Encoded protein: CSGQEPNTEAFF.